A single sample is the source of the 27 T cell receptor beta chains below, sequenced in a study of shared clonotypes between healthy human individuals. Only in-frame clones appear in the TCRdb table, and some are missing; sequencing was by immunoSEQ multiplex PCR. Of 1,400,000 or so clones listed, approximately 98.5% were seen once; the top ten hold 0.36%. The material sequenced was naive CD4+ T cells sorted from blood. This sample's subset: CD45RA+ positively selected. These receptors all come from a man aged 30 to 39 in good health.

About this clone: Other DNA sequences in the same sample also yield this CDR3. The chain is built from TRBV5-1 and TRBJ2-1, with TRBD2 matching 11 bases. The ends lost 4 bases at V and 0 bases at J; junction bases unmatched: 3. The CDR3 has 16 amino acids. The germline gives CDR1 SGHRS, CDR2 YFSETQ. CDR3 loop: CASSVTSGSSYNEQFF. The DNA of the CDR3 is TGCGCCAGCAGCGTTACTAGCGGGAGCTCCTACAATGAGCAGTTCTTC.

The V gene is TRBV28, the J gene TRBJ1-5; no clear D. Trimming shortened V by 2 bases and J by 1 base, and 12 bases separated the two germline ends. Germline V gene data show CDR1 as MDHEN and CDR2 as SYDVKM. The CDR3 spans 16 residues. CDR3 amino acids: CASSLEAGLSNQPQHF. As DNA, the CDR3 is TGTGCCAGCAGTTTAGAAGCCGGGTTAAGCAATCAGCCCCAGCATTTT.

This chain connects TRBV10-3 to TRBJ2-7; 9 bases line up with TRBD1. CDR1 is ENHRY, CDR2 SYGVKD, per germline. The CDR3 has 12 amino acids. V gave up 10 bases and J gave up 6 bases; unmatched junction bases: 7. The CDR3 DNA sequence: TGTGCCACGAGAACAGGGGGCAGCGAGCAGTACTTC. Its translation is CATRTGGSEQYF.

The V call is TRBV7-9, the J call TRBJ1-4; D is ambiguous. The V end was cut by 1 base, the J end by 0 bases, with 9 bases between. CDR3 size: 16 residues. Looked up from germline, CDR1 is SEHNR and CDR2 is FQNEAQ (reference sequence). The chain's CDR3 is CASSLGFGATNEKLFF. The CDR3 DNA follows: TGTGCCAGCAGCTTAGGGTTCGGGGCAACTAATGAAAAACTGTTTTTT.

The V and J genes are TRBV7-6 and TRBJ1-3; D is possibly TRBD1 (5 bases). There are 14 residues in the CDR3. Germline-derived CDR1 and CDR2 are SGHVS and FNYEAQ. Trimming cost V 5 bases and J 2 bases, with 10 bases left between them. The CDR3 DNA reads TGTGCCAGCAGCGCGGGACTCACTGGAAACACCATATATTTT. Translation: CASSAGLTGNTIYF.

The chain joins TRBV9 to TRBJ2-5, with D maybe TRBD1 (5 bases). The CDR3 spans 15 residues. Germline assignment: CDR1 SGDLS and CDR2 YYNGEE. Trimming stripped 0 bases from V and 7 bases from J, with 16 bases between. The CDR3 DNA is TGTGCCAGCAGCGTAGGGGGCAGTTTAACGGGGACCCAGTACTTC. Translation: CASSVGGSLTGTQYF.

The chain joins TRBV5-6 to TRBJ2-4; the D gene is possibly TRBD2 (6 bases). Germline CDR1 and CDR2: SGHDT and YYEEEE. CDR3 size: 16 residues. With 6 bases removed from V and 4 bases from J, the gap between germline ends came to 20 bases. CDR3 sequence: CASTNSLLAVKNIQYF. CDR3 in DNA: TGTGCCAGCACCAATTCCCTATTAGCGGTAAAAAACATTCAGTACTTC.

In its sample, this clone was seen once. CDR3 DNA: TGTGCCAGCAGTGTATTAGCGGGAGAGGGGACAGATACGCAGTATTTT. It specifies CASSVLAGEGTDTQYF. The chain recombines TRBV2 with TRBJ2-3; 9 nucleotides agree with TRBD2. The CDR3 loop spans 16 amino acids. Germline V CDR1 and CDR2: SNHLY, FYNNEI. V lost 4 bases and J lost 3; bases outside the gene matches: 8. Filled out from reference TRBV2 and TRBJ2-3, the complete variable domain reads EPEVTQTPSHQVTQMGQEVILRCVPISNHLYFYWYRQILGQKVEFLVSFYNNEISEKSEIFDDQFSVERPDGSNFTLKIRSTKLEDSAMYFCASSVLAGEGTDTQYFGPGTRLTVL.

The V and J genes are TRBV27 and TRBJ2-5, with TRBD1 matching over 7 bases. CDR1 is MNHEY, CDR2 SMNVEV, per germline (reference sequence). The CDR3 contains 13 residues. V trimming: 3 bases; J trimming: 5 bases; junction bases outside the gene matches: 3. The CDR3 loop reads CASSFTGAETQYF. For the CDR3, the DNA is TGTGCCAGCAGTTTCACAGGGGCCGAGACCCAGTACTTC.

The chain is built from TRBV6-1 and TRBJ1-2; D is unresolved. CDR3 length: 12 residues. Germline loops: CDR1 MNHNS, CDR2 SASEGT. V lost 7 bases and J 3 bases, leaving 9 bases between the germline ends. The CDR3 DNA sequence: TGTGCCAGCACCCAGGCTGACTATGGCTACACCTTC. It encodes CASTQADYGYTF.

This chain uses TRBV21-1 with TRBJ2-4; the table gives TRBD1 as D, unverified against the DNA. TRBV21-1 is an annotated pseudogene. The CDR3 is 14 amino acids. This chain's CDR3 is CASRDSKAKNIQYF. The CDR3 DNA reads as TGTGCCAGCCGGGACAGTAAAGCCAAAAACATTCAGTACTTC.

The count of this clone is one. The gene calls are TRBV25-1 and TRBJ1-2; no clear D. This CDR3 comprises 13 residues. Deletions cut 3 bases from V and 6 bases from J, with 11 bases between. The germline V gene has CDR1 MGHDK and CDR2 SYGVNS. This CDR3 is CASSETELNGYTF. Written as DNA, the CDR3 is TGTGCCAGCAGTGAGACTGAGTTAAATGGCTACACCTTC.

This rearrangement joins TRBV5-5 to TRBJ1-4, with D possibly being TRBD1 (5 bases). This CDR3 spans 14 amino acids. CDR1 SGHKS and CDR2 YYEKEE come from the germline V gene (reference sequence). The V end was cut by 3 bases, the J end by 7 bases, with 13 bases between. The CDR3 DNA is TGTGCCAGCAGCTCACCGTCGGGGGTTGAAAAACTGTTTTTT. Residues: CASSSPSGVEKLFF. The full variable domain, in which reference TRBV5-5 and TRBJ1-4 provide the parts outside the CDR3, is DAGVTQSPTHLIKTRGQQVTLRCSPISGHKSVSWYQQVLGQGPQFIFQYYEKEERGRGNFPDRFSARQFPNYSSELNVNALLLGDSALYLCASSSPSGVEKLFFGSGTQLSVL.

This sequence joins TRBV5-5 and TRBJ1-2; D remains ambiguous. This CDR3 region has 14 residues. The V gene lost 1 base and the J gene lost 8 bases, with 15 bases spanning the gap. Germline V CDR1 and CDR2: SGHKS, YYEKEE (reference sequence). The CDR3, as DNA: TGTGCCAGCAGCTTGACGAATGCCGACAAGGGCTACACCTTC. Its translation: CASSLTNADKGYTF.

The chain links TRBV10-3 to TRBJ2-1; TRBD2 aligns across 10 bases. The CDR3 is 17 amino acids. V was clipped by 3 bases and J by 8 bases; unmatched bases: 13. The germline V gene encodes CDR1 ENHRY and CDR2 SYGVKD. CDR3 loop: CAISDGSGRARRDEQFF. In DNA, the CDR3 is TGTGCCATCAGTGACGGGAGCGGGAGGGCCAGGAGGGATGAGCAGTTCTTC.

The chain joins TRBV19 to TRBJ2-2; 7 bases fit TRBD2. The CDR3 runs to 14 residues. The germline gives CDR1 LNHDA, CDR2 SQIVND (reference sequence). V was pared by 9 bases and J by 2 bases, with 6 bases of the junction left unmatched. The CDR3 reads CASRSGGNTGELFF. The CDR3, as DNA: TGTGCCAGCCGGTCGGGGGGTAACACCGGGGAGCTGTTTTTT.

This clone has just one count. The chain joins TRBV5-1 to TRBJ1-1, with D unresolved. Trimming shortened V by 6 bases and J by 0 bases, and 9 bases separated the two germline ends. The CDR3 extends over 13 amino acids. The germline CDR1 and CDR2 sequences are SGHRS and YFSETQ. The CDR3 DNA sequence: TGCGCCAGCACAGAACAGTTGAACACTGAAGCTTTCTTT. The encoded protein is CASTEQLNTEAFF.

The chain has TRBV6-5 and TRBJ1-1, with TRBD1 matching 7 bases. The germline CDR1 and CDR2 sequences are MNHEY and SVGAGI. This CDR3 has 14 amino acids. The V and J ends lost 5 bases and 1 base, in that order; junction bases with no gene match: 4. This chain's CDR3 is CASSQDRANTEAFF. As DNA, the CDR3 is TGTGCCAGCAGTCAAGACAGGGCGAACACTGAAGCTTTCTTT.

The V and J genes are TRBV6-1 and TRBJ2-5; 8 bases match TRBD1. After removal of 7 bases from V and 5 bases from J, the junction contained 6 bases not matched to a gene. The CDR3 length is 13 residues. Germline CDR1 is MNHNS and CDR2 is SASEGT. CDR3: CASILTGVETQYF. The CDR3 nucleotides are TGTGCCAGCATCTTGACAGGGGTGGAGACCCAGTACTTC.

The chain uses TRBV6-4 and TRBJ2-2; D not certain. This CDR3 comprises 14 residues. V lost 5 bases and J lost 1, with 8 bases in between. The germline V gene encodes CDR1 MRHNA and CDR2 SNTAGT. The CDR3 is CASSPGMNTGELFF. CDR3 DNA: TGTGCCAGCAGTCCTGGGATGAACACCGGGGAGCTGTTTTTT.

The V and J genes are TRBV5-6 and TRBJ2-5; 12 nucleotides align to TRBD1. V lost 4 bases, J lost 4 bases, and 5 bases stayed unmatched. The CDR3 has 15 amino acids. Germline loops: CDR1 SGHDT, CDR2 YYEEEE. The CDR3 DNA reads as TGTGCCAGCAGCACGGGACAGGGGGCCCGAGAGACCCAGTACTTC. Encoded protein: CASSTGQGARETQYF.

V is TRBV28 and J is TRBJ1-2; 8 bases are shared with TRBD1. From germline, CDR1 is MDHEN and CDR2 SYDVKM. The CDR3 consists of 13 residues. The V gene end was trimmed by 5 bases and the J gene end by 7 bases; junction bases not matched to a gene: 6. The CDR3: CASSPQGAGGYTF. The CDR3 bases are TGTGCCAGCAGTCCCCAGGGGGCGGGTGGCTACACCTTC.

As concerns this clone: The same CDR3 is also encoded by other DNA sequences in this sample. The V call is TRBV5-1, the J call TRBJ1-3, with unresolved D. The CDR3 length is 15 residues. V lost 0 bases to trimming and J lost 0 bases, with 7 bases between them. CDR1 SGHRS and CDR2 YFSETQ come from the germline V gene. The chain's CDR3 is CASSLEGFSGNTIYF. CDR3 nucleotide sequence: TGCGCCAGCAGCTTGGAAGGATTCTCTGGAAACACCATATATTTT.

The J gene is TRBJ2-5, the V gene TRBV5-4; TRBD2 is a possible D gene (5 bases). Germline V gene lookup returns CDR1 SGHNT and CDR2 YYREEE (reference sequence). Trimming took off 0 bases at V and 1 base at J, with 10 bases between the two ends. CDR3 length: 15 amino acids. CDR3 sequence: CASSLDEGVQETQYF. As DNA, the CDR3 is TGTGCCAGCAGCTTGGATGAGGGCGTCCAAGAGACCCAGTACTTC.

The J gene is TRBJ2-5, the V gene TRBV5-1; D gene ambiguous. CDR1 and CDR2 from the germline V gene are SGHRS and YFSETQ. The germline V and J ends were trimmed by 1 base and 4 bases, with 8 bases remaining between them. This CDR3 is 13 amino acids long. The CDR3 loop reads CASSLSPRETQYF. The CDR3 coding sequence is TGCGCCAGCAGCTTGTCCCCGCGAGAGACCCAGTACTTC.

This chain uses TRBV15 with TRBJ1-4; D unclear. Trimming left V 2 bases short and J 5 bases short, with 12 bases between. The V gene's germline CDR1 is LNHNV and CDR2 YYDKDF (reference sequence). The CDR3 is 15 amino acids. CDR3 bases: TGTGCCACCAGCAGATCCTCGCCCCCGAATGAAAAACTGTTTTTT. Protein sequence: CATSRSSPPNEKLFF. Based on the CDR3 plus reference TRBV15 and TRBJ1-4, the full variable domain is DAMVIQNPRYQVTQFGKPVTLSCSQTLNHNVMYWYQQKSSQAPKLLFHYYDKDFNNEADTPDNFQSRRPNTSFCFLDIRSPGLGDTAMYLCATSRSSPPNEKLFFGSGTQLSVL.

The gene calls are TRBV5-1 and TRBJ2-3; 7 bases map to TRBD2. The ends lost 4 bases at V and 5 bases at J; junction bases unmatched: 7. The CDR3 covers 14 residues. Germline V gene sequence: CDR1 SGHRS, CDR2 YFSETQ. CDR3 coding DNA: TGCGCCAGCAGCCTCGGGACTAAAGGAGATACGCAGTATTTT. Translation: CASSLGTKGDTQYF.